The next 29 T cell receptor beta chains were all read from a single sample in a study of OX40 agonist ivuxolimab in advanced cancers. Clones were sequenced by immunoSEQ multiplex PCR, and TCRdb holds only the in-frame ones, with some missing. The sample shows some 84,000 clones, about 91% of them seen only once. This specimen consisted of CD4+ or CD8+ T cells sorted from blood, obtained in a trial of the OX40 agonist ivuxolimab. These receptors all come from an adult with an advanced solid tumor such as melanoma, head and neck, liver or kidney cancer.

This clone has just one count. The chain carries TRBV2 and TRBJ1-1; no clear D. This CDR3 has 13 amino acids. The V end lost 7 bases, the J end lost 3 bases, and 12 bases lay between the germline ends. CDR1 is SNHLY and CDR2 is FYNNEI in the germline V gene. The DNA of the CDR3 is TGTGCCAGCACAAGGGAGGTGGACACTGAAGCTTTCTTT. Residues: CASTREVDTEAFF.

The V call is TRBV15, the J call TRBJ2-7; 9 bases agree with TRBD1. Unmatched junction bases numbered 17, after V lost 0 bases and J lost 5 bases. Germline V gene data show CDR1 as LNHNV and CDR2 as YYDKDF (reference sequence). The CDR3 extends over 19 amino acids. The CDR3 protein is CATSRDRQRGQGNSDEQYV. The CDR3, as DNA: TGTGCCACCAGCAGAGATAGGCAAAGGGGACAGGGAAATTCCGACGAGCAGTACGTC.

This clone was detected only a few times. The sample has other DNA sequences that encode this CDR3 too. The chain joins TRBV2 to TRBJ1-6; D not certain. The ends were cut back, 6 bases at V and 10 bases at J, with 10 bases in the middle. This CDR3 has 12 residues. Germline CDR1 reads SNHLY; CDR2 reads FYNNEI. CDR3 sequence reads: CASRGDFSPLHF. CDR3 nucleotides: TGTGCCAGCAGGGGCGACTTCTCACCCCTCCACTTT.

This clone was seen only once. The CDR3 is CASSDRSGRDNEQFF. DNA of the CDR3: TGTGCCAGCAGTGATAGGAGCGGGAGGGACAATGAGCAGTTCTTC. This rearrangement joins TRBV6-1 to TRBJ2-1; 10 bases match TRBD2. Germline assignment: CDR1 MNHNS and CDR2 SASEGT. The CDR3 is 15 amino acids. V trimming: 3 bases; J trimming: 5 bases; junction bases outside the gene matches: 4.

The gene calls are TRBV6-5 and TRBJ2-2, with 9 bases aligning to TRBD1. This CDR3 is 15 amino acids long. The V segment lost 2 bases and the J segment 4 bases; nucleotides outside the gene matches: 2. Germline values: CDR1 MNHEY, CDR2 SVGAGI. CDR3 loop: CASSYEGQGTGELFF. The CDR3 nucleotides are TGTGCCAGCAGTTACGAGGGACAGGGCACCGGGGAGCTGTTTTTT.

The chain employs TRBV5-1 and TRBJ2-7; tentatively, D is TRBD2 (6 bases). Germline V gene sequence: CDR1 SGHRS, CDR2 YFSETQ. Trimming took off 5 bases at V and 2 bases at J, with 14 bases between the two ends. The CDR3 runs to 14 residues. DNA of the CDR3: TGCGCCAGCAGATCTATCCCGGGGGCCTACGAGCAGTACGTC. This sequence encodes CASRSIPGAYEQYV.

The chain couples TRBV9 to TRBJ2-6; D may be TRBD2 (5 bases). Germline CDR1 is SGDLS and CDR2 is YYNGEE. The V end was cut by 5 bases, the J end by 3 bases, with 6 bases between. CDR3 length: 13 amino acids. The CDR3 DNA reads TGTGCCAGCAGAGGGAGTGGGGCCAACGTCCTGACTTTC. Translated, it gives CASRGSGANVLTF.

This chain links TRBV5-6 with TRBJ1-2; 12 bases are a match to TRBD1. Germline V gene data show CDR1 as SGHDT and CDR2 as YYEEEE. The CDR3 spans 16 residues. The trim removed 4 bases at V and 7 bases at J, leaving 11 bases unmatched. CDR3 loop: CASSPAPGQGASGYTF. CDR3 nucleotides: TGTGCCAGCAGCCCGGCCCCGGGACAGGGGGCTAGTGGCTACACCTTC.

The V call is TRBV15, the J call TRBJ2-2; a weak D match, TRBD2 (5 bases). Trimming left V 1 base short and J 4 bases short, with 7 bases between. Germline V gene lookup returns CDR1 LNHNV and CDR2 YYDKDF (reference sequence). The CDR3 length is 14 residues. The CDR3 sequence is CATSRGGFTGELFF. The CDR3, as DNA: TGTGCCACCAGCAGAGGCGGGTTCACCGGGGAGCTGTTTTTT.

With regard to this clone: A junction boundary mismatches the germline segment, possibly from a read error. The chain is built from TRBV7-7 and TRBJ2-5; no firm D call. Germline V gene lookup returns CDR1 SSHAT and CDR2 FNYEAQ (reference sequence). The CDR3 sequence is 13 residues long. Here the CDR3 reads CASSPVPGETQYF. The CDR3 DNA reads TGTGCTAGCAGCCCCGTGCCAGGAGAGACCCAGTACTTC.

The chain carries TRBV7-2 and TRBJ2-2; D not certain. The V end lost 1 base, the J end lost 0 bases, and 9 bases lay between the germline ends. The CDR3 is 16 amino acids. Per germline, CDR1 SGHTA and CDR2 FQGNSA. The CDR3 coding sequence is TGTGCCAGCAGCTTAGGCACAGTTCCGAACACCGGGGAGCTGTTTTTT. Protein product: CASSLGTVPNTGELFF.

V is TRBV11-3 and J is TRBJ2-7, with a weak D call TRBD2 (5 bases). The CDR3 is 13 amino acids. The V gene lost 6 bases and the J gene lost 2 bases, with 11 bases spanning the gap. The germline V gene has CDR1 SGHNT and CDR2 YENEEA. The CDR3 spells CASSSTGTYEQYF. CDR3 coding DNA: TGTGCCAGCAGTTCTACCGGGACCTACGAGCAGTACTTC. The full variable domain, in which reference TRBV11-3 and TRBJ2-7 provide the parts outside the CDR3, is EAGVVQSPRYKIIEKKQPVAFWCNPISGHNTLYWYLQNLGQGPELLIRYENEEAVDDSQLPKDRFSAERLKGVDSTLKIQPAELGDSAVYLCASSSTGTYEQYFGPGTRLTVT.

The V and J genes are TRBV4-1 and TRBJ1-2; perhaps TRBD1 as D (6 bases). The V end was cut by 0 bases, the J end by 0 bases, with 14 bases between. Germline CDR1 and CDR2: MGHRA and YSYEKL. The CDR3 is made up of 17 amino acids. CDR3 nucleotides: TGCGCCAGCAGCCAAGAGGGGGGGGGCCTCCCTAACTATGGCTACACCTTC. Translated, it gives CASSQEGGGLPNYGYTF.

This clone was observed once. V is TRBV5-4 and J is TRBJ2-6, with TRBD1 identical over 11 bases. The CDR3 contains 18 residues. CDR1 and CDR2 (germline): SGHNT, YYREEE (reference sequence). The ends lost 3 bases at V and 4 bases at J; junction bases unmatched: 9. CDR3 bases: TGTGCCAGCAGCTCCAGGACAGGGGGCGCTTCGGGGGCCAACGTCCTGACTTTC. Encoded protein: CASSSRTGGASGANVLTF. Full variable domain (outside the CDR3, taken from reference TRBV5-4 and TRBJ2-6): ETGVTQSPTHLIKTRGQQVTLRCSSQSGHNTVSWYQQALGQGPQFIFQYYREEENGRGNFPPRFSGLQFPNYSSELNVNALELDDSALYLCASSSRTGGASGANVLTFGAGSRLTVL.

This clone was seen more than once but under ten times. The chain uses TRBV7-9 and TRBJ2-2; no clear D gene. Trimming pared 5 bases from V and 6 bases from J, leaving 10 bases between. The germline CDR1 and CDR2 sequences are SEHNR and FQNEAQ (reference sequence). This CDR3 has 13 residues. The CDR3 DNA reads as TGTGCCAGCAGCACTCAGAGGTCCGGGGAGCTGTTTTTT. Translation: CASSTQRSGELFF. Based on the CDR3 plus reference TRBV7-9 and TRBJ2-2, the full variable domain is DTGVSQNPRHKITKRGQNVTFRCDPISEHNRLYWYRQTLGQGPEFLTYFQNEAQLEKSRLLSDRFSAERPKGSFSTLEIQRTEQGDSAMYLCASSTQRSGELFFGEGSRLTVL.

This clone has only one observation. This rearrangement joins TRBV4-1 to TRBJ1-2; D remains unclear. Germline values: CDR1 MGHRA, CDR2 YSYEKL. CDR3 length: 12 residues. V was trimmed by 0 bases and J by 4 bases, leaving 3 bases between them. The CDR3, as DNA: TGCGCCAGCAGCCAAGATGGCTATGGCTACACCTTC. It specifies CASSQDGYGYTF.

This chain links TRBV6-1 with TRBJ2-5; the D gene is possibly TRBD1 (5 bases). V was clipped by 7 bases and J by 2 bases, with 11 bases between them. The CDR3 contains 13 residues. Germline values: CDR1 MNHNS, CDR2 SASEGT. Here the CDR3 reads CASIFSGQETQYF. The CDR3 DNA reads TGTGCCAGCATTTTCTCAGGGCAAGAGACCCAGTACTTC.

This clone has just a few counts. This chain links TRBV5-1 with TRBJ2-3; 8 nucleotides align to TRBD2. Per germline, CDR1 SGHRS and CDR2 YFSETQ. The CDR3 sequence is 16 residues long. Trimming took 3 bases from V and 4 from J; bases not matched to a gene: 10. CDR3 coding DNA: TGCGCCAGCAGCTCAGGAGAAGCGGGAGCTGCAGATACGCAGTATTTT. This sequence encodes CASSSGEAGAADTQYF.

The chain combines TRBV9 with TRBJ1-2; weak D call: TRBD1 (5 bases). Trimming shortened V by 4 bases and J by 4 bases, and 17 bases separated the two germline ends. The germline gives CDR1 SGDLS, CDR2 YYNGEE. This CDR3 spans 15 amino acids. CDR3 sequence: CASSSRSGMGYGYTF. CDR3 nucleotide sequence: TGTGCCAGCAGCTCCCGGTCAGGGATGGGCTATGGCTACACCTTC.

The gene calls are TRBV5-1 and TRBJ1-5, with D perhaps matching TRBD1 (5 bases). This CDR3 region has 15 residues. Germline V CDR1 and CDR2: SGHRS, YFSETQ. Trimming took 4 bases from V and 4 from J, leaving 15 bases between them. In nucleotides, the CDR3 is TGCGCCAGCAGCCTGGACGTCGGGGCTAATCAGCCCCAGCATTTT. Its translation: CASSLDVGANQPQHF.

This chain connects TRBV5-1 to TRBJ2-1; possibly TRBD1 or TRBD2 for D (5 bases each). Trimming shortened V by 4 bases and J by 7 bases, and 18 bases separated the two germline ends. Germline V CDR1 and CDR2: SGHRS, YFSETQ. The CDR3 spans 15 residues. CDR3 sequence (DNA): TGCGCCAGCAGCGACGTCCCCGGGACCCTGAATGAGCAGTTCTTC. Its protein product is CASSDVPGTLNEQFF. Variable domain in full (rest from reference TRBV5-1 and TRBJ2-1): KAGVTQTPRYLIKTRGQQVTLSCSPISGHRSVSWYQQTPGQGLQFLFEYFSETQRNKGNFPGRFSGRQFSNSRSEMNVSTLELGDSALYLCASSDVPGTLNEQFFGPGTRLTVL.

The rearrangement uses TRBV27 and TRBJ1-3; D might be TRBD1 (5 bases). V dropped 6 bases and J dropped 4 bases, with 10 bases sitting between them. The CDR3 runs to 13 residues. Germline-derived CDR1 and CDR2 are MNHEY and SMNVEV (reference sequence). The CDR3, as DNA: TGTGCCAGCAGAGACAGCGGAGGAAACACCATATATTTT. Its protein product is CASRDSGGNTIYF.

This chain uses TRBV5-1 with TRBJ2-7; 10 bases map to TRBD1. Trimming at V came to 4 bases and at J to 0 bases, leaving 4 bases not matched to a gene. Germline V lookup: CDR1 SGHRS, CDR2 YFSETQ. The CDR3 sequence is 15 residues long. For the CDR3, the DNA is TGCGCCAGCAGCACCGGGACAGGGGACTCCTACGAGCAGTACTTC. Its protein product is CASSTGTGDSYEQYF.

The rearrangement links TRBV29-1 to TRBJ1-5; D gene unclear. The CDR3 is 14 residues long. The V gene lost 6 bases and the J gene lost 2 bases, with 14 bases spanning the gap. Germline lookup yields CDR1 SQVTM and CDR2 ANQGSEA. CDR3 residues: CSVRLREGNQPQHF. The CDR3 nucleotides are TGCAGCGTGAGACTCCGTGAGGGCAATCAGCCCCAGCATTTT.

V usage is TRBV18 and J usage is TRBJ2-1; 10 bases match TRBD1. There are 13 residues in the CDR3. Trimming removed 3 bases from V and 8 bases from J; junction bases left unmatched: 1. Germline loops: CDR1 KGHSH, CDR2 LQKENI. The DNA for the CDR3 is TGTGCCAGCTCACCCGGGACAGGGGATGAGCAGTTCTTC. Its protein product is CASSPGTGDEQFF.

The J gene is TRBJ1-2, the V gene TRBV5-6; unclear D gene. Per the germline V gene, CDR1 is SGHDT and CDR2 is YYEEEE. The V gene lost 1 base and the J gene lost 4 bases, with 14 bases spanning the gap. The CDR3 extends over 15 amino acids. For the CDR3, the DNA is TGTGCCAGCAGCTTGATCGATTCGGGGAGCTATGGCTACACCTTC. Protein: CASSLIDSGSYGYTF.

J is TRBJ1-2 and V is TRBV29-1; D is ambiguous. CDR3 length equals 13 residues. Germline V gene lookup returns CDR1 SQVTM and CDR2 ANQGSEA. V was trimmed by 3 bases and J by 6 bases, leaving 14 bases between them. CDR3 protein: CSVDTWVGNGYTF. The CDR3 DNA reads TGCAGCGTTGACACGTGGGTGGGGAATGGCTACACCTTC. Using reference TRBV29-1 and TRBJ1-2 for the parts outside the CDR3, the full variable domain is SAVISQKPSRDICQRGTSLTIQCQVDSQVTMMFWYRQQPGQSLTLIATANQGSEATYESGFVIDKFPISRPNLTFSTLTVSNMSPEDSSIYLCSVDTWVGNGYTFGSGTRLTVV.

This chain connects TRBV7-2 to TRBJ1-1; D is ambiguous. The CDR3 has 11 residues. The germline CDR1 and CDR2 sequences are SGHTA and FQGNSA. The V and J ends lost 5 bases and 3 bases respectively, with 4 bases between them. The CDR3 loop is CASSHYTEAFF. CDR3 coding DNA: TGTGCCAGCAGCCATTACACTGAAGCTTTCTTT.

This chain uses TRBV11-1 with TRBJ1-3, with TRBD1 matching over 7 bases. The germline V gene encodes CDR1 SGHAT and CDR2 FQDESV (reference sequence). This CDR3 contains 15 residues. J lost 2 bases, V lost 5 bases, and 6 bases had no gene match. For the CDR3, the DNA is TGTGCCAGCAGCCACAGGGGATCCGCTGGAAACACCATATATTTT. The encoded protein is CASSHRGSAGNTIYF.